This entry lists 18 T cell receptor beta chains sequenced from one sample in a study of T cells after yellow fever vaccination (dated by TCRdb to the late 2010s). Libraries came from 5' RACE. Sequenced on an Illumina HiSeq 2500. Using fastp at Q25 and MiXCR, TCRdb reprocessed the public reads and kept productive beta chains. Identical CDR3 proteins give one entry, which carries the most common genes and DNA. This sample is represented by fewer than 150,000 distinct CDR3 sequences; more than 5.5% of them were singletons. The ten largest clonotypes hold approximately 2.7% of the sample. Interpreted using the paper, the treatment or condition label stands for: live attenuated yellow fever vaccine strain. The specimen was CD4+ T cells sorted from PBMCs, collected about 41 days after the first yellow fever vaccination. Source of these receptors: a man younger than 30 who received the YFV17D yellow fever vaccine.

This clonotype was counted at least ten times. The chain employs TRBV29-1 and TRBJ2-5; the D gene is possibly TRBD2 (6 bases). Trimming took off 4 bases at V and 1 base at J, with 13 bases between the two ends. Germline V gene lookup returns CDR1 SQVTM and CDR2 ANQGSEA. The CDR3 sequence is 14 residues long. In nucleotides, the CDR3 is TGCAGCGTTGTGACTAGGCCCCTCCAAGAGACCCAGTACTTC. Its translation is CSVVTRPLQETQYF.

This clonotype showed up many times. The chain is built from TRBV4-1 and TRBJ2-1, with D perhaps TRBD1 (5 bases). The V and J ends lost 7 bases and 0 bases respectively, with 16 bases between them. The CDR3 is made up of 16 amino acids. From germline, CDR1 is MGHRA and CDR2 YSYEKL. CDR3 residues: CASKPGLGFSYNEQFF. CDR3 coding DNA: TGCGCCAGCAAGCCAGGGCTGGGGTTCTCCTACAATGAGCAGTTCTTC.

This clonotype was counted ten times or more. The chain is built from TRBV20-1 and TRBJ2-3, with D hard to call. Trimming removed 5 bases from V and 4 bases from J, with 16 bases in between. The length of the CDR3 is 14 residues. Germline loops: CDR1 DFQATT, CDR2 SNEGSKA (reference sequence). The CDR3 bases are TGCAGTGCTGTCCCAGCGTCGAAGGCAGATACGCAGTATTTT. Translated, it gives CSAVPASKADTQYF.

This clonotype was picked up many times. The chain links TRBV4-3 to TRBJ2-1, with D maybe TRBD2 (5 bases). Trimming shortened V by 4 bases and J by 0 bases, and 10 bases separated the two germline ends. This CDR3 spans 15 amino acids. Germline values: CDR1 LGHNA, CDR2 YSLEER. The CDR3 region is CASSRSGSSYNEQFF. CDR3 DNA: TGCGCCAGCAGCCGTTCGGGGAGCTCCTACAATGAGCAGTTCTTC.

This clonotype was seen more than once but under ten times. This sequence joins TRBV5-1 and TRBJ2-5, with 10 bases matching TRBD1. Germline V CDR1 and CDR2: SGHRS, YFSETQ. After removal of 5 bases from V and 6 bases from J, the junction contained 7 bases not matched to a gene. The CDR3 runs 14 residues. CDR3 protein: CASRRTGGLQTQYF. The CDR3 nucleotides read TGCGCCAGCAGGCGGACAGGGGGTCTTCAGACCCAGTACTTC.

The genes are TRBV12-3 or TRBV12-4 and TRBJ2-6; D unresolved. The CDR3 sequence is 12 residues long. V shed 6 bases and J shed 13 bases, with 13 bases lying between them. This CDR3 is CASSYPRTVLTF. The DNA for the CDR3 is TGTGCCAGCAGCTACCCGCGGACGGTCCTGACTTTC.

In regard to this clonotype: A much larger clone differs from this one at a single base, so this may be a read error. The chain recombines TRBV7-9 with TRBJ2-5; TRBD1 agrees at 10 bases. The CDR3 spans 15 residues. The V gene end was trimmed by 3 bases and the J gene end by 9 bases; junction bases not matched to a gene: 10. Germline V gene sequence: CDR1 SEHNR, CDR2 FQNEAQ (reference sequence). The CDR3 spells CASSLVTGGVEAQYF. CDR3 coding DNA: TGTGCCAGCAGCTTGGTGACAGGGGGCGTTGAGGCCCAGTACTTC.

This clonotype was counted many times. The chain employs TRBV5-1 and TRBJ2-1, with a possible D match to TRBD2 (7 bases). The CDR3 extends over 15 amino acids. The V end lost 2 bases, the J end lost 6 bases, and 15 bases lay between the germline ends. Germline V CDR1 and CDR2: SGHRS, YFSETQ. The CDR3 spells CASSFSEGGGNEQFF. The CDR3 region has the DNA TGCGCCAGCAGCTTCTCTGAGGGGGGGGGCAATGAGCAGTTCTTC.

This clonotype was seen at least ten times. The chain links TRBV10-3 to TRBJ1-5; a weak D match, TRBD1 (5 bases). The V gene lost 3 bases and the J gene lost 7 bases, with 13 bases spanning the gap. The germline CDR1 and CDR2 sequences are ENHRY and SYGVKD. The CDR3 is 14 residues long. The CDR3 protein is CAISEPSGDQPQHF. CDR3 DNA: TGTGCCATCAGTGAACCCTCCGGGGACCAGCCCCAGCATTTT.

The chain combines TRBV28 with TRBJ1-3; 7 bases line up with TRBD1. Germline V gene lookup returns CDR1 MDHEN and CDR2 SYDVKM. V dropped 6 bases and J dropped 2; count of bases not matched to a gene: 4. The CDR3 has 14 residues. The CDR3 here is CASRSTGAGNTIYF. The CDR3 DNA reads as TGTGCCAGCAGATCAACAGGGGCTGGAAACACCATATATTTT. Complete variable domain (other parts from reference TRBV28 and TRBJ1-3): DVKVTQSSRYLVKRTGEKVFLECVQDMDHENMFWYRQDPGLGLRLIYFSYDVKMKEKGDIPEGYSVSREKKERFSLILESASTNQTSMYLCASRSTGAGNTIYFGEGSWLTVV.

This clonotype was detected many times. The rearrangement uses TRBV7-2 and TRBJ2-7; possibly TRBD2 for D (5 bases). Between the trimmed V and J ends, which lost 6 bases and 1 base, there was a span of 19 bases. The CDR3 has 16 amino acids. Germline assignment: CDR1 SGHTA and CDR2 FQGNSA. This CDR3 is CASSGGRERLSYEQYF. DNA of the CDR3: TGTGCCAGCAGTGGAGGCCGTGAGCGCCTTTCCTACGAGCAGTACTTC.

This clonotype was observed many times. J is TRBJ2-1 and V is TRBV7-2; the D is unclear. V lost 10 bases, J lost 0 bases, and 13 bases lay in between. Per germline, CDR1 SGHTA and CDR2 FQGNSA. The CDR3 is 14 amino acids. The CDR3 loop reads CATTSPNSYNEQFF. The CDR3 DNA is TGTGCCACTACAAGCCCTAACTCCTACAATGAGCAGTTCTTC.

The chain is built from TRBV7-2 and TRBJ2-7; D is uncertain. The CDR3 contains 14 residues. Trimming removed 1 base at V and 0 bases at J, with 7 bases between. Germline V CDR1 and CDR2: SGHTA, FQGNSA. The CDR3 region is CASSLGTLSYEQYV. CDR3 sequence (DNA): TGTGCCAGCAGCTTAGGGACGCTCTCCTACGAGCAGTACGTC.

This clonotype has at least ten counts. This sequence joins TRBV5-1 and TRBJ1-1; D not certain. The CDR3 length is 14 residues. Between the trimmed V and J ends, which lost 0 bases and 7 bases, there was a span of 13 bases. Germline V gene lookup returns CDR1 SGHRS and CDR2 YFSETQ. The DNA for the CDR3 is TGCGCCAGCAGCTTGGATTGGCCGAATAGTGAAGCTTTCTTT. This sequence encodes CASSLDWPNSEAFF.

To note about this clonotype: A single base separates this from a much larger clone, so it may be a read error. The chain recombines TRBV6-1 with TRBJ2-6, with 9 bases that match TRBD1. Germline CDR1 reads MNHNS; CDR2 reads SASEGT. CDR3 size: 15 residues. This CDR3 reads CASGEQGAGDNVLTF. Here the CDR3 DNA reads TGTGCCAGCGGAGAACAGGGGGCTGGGGACAACGTCCTGACTTTC.

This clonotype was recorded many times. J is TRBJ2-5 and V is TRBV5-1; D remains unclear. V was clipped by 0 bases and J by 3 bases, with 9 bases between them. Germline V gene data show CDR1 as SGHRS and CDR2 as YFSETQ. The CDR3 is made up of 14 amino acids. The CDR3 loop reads CASSLDVVEETQYF. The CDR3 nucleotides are TGCGCCAGCAGCTTGGATGTGGTGGAAGAGACCCAGTACTTC.

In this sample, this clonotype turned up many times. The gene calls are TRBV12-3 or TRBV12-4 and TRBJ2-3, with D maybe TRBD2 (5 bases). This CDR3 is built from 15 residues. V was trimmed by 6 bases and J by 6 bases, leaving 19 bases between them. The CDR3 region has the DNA TGTGCCAGCAGGAGGATCCGGGCCTCGGGGGATACGCAGTATTTT. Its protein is CASRRIRASGDTQYF.

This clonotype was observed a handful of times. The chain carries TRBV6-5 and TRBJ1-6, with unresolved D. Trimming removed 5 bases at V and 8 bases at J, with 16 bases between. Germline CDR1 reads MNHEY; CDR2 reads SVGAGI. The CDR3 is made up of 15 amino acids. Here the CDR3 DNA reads TGTGCCAGCAGTCCACCCTCGGGAGGGTATTCACCCCTCCACTTT. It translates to CASSPPSGGYSPLHF.